This entry features one T cell receptor beta chain sequence. The antigen is unknown. This CDR3 contains 14 residues. The V gene's germline CDR1 is SGHKS and CDR2 YYEKEE (reference sequence). V shed 3 bases, J shed 6 bases, and the junction held 9 bases outside the gene matches. The record originates from a study of Graves' ophthalmopathy and Graves' hyperthyroidism. Study background: No progression to ophthalmopathy over 18 months defined stable hyperthyroidism.

Study outcomes and limitations: Most expanded clonotypes in thyroid above 0.001 frequency also showed up in blood. Progression of ophthalmopathy was predicted by the model with about 67% sensitivity and less than 85% specificity.

The sequenced template was RNA, covering the TCR beta CDR3 region. Following a first-round RT-PCR that used HTBI primers, a second-round multiplex PCR was carried out. TCRdb ran MiXCR on the multiplex PCR reads and lists one entry per CDR3 protein. The table has over a million distinct CDR3 sequences, about 38% seen once. The sequence came from an adult man with Graves' hyperthyroidism. This chain links TRBV5-5 with TRBJ2-7; 7 bases line up with TRBD1. The sample comprised peripheral blood or thyroid tissue (not recorded which). The CDR3 protein is CASSSMLGGLEQYF. For the CDR3, the DNA is TGTGCCAGCAGCTCGATGCTAGGGGGCCTCGAGCAGTACTTC. Combining the CDR3 with reference TRBV5-5 and TRBJ2-7 gives the whole variable domain DAGVTQSPTHLIKTRGQQVTLRCSPISGHKSVSWYQQVLGQGPQFIFQYYEKEERGRGNFPDRFSARQFPNYSSELNVNALLLGDSALYLCASSSMLGGLEQYFGPGTRLTVT.